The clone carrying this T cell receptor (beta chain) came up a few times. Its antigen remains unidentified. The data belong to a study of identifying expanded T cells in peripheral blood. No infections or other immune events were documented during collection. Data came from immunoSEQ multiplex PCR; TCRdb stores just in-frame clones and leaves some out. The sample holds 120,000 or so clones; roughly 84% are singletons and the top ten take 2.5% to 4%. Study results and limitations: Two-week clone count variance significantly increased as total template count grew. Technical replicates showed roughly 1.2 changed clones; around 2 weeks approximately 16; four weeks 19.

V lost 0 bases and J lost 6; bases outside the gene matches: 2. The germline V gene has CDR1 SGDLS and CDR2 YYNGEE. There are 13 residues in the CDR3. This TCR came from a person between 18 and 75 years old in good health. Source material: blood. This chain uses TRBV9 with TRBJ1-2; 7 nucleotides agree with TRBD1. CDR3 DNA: TGTGCCAGCAGCGTAGGCAGGGGGAATGGCTACACCTTC. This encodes CASSVGRGNGYTF.